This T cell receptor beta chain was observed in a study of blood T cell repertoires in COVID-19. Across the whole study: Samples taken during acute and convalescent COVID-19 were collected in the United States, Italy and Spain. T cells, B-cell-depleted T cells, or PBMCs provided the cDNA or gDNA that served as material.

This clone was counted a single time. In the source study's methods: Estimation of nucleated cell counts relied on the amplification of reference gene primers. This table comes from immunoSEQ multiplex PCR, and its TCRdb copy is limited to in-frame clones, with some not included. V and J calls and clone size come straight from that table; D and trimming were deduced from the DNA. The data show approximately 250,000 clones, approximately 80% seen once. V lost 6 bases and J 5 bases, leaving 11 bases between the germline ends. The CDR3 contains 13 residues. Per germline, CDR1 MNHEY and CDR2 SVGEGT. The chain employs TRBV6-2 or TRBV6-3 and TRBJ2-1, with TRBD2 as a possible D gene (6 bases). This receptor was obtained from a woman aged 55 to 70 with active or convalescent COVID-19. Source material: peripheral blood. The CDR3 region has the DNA TGTGCCAGCAGCCTCGGACTAAACAATGAGCAGTTCTTC. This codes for CASSLGLNNEQFF.